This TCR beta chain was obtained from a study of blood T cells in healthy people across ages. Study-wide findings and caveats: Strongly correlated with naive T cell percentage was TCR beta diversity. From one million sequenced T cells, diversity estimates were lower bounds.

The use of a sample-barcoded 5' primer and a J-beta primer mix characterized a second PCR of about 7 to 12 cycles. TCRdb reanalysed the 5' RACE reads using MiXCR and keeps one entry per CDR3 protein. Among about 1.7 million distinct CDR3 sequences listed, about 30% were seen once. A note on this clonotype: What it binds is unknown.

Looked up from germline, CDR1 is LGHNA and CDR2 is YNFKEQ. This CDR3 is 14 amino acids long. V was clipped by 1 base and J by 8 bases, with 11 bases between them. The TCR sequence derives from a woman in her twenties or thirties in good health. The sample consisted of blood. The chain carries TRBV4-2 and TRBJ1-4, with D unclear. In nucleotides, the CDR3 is TGTGCCAGCAGCCAAGGTCTAGAAGGGGAAAAACTGTTTTTT. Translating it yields CASSQGLEGEKLFF.